This TCR beta chain was obtained from a study of blood T cell repertoires in COVID-19. Study-wide background: Whether acute or convalescent, the COVID-19 samples came from the United States, Italy and Spain. From T cells, B-cell-depleted T cells, or PBMCs came the material, which was cDNA or gDNA.

Measured with immunoSEQ multiplex PCR; TCRdb has only the in-frame clones, and not every one. The sample carries 200,000 to 250,000 clones, 82% recorded once. The study drew participants aged about 18 to 90 years from about two dozen US areas. Categorization into cohorts depended on clinical history that participants reported. Sample: PBMCs or T cells enriched from blood (not recorded which). The TCR was taken from a woman between 55 and 75 years old who had recovered from COVID-19.

CDR3 loop: CASSLGAGYEQYF. In DNA, the CDR3 is TGTGCCAGCAGCTTAGGGGCAGGGTACGAGCAGTACTTC. This rearrangement joins TRBV13 to TRBJ2-7, with D tentatively TRBD1 (5 bases). Germline CDR1 PRHDT, CDR2 FYEKMQ (reference sequence). Trimming removed 0 bases at V and 4 bases at J, with 7 bases between. The length of the CDR3 is 13 residues. Full variable domain (outside the CDR3, taken from reference TRBV13 and TRBJ2-7): AAGVIQSPRHLIKEKRETATLKCYPIPRHDTVYWYQQGPGQDPQFLISFYEKMQSDKGSIPDRFSAQQFSDYHSELNMSSLELGDSALYFCASSLGAGYEQYFGPGTRLTVT.